This is a list of T cell receptor beta chains from one sample in a study of CD8 T cells in ankylosing spondylitis. TCRdb called the 5' RACE reads again in MiXCR, with one record for every CDR3 protein. In the table there are just under 550,000 distinct CDR3 sequences, roughly an eighth of which are singletons. Material for sequencing was blood, either unsorted or a sorted T cell fraction (not recorded which). These receptors originate from a male donor with ankylosing spondylitis. Each CDR3 is given with its conserved first and last residue. Fields, in order: J gene, V gene, D gene, CDR3 protein. A D gene is named only where the DNA matches it firmly.

j_call: TRBJ2-3; v_call: TRBV12-3/TRBV12-4; d_call: TRBD1; cdr3_aa: CASTQEGQPDYTDTQYF
j_call: TRBJ2-1; v_call: TRBV5-4; d_call: TRBD2; cdr3_aa: CASSAILAGGLNEQFF
j_call: TRBJ2-3; v_call: TRBV29-1; d_call: TRBD1; cdr3_aa: CSVCDPGQGTDTQYF
j_call: TRBJ1-2; v_call: TRBV27; d_call: TRBD1; cdr3_aa: CASSLDRGRGYTF
j_call: TRBJ2-5; v_call: TRBV10-3; d_call: TRBD1; cdr3_aa: CAISETDRGETQYF
j_call: TRBJ2-2; v_call: TRBV5-1; d_call: NA; cdr3_aa: CASSLPTVNTGELFF
j_call: TRBJ2-1; v_call: TRBV6-1; d_call: TRBD1; cdr3_aa: CASRGSGQGLTEQFF
j_call: TRBJ1-1; v_call: TRBV20-1; d_call: NA; cdr3_aa: CSARYGGQITEAFF
j_call: TRBJ2-1; v_call: TRBV5-1; d_call: NA; cdr3_aa: CASSLGASRNEQFF
j_call: TRBJ1-1; v_call: TRBV5-1; d_call: NA; cdr3_aa: CASRLLEPQNTEAFF
j_call: TRBJ2-7; v_call: TRBV11-2; d_call: NA; cdr3_aa: CASSLGGGRYEQYF
j_call: TRBJ2-3; v_call: TRBV30; d_call: NA; cdr3_aa: CAWSGYVREVTDTQYF
j_call: TRBJ1-6; v_call: TRBV20-1; d_call: TRBD1; cdr3_aa: CSAAGQGVRNSPLHF
j_call: TRBJ1-6; v_call: TRBV12-3/TRBV12-4; d_call: NA; cdr3_aa: CASSHTSGVSPLHF
j_call: TRBJ1-2; v_call: TRBV27; d_call: NA; cdr3_aa: CASSLMGPPRNYGYTF